One and the same sample provided the 16 T cell receptor beta chains below, sequenced in a study of blood T cell repertoires in COVID-19. The data were produced by immunoSEQ multiplex PCR, yet TCRdb's version contains in-frame clones alone and is incomplete. The table includes 140,000 to 150,000 clones, about three quarters detected once. Sample: peripheral blood. All receptors derive from a man in his fifties with acute or convalescent COVID-19.

V gene TRBV19 combines with J gene TRBJ1-5; D is perhaps TRBD1 (6 bases). This CDR3 spans 17 amino acids. V was trimmed by 5 bases and J by 0 bases, leaving 17 bases between them. Per germline, CDR1 LNHDA and CDR2 SQIVND (reference sequence). CDR3 loop: CASSSGAVTLSNQPQHF. As DNA, the CDR3 is TGTGCCAGTAGTTCAGGGGCAGTCACGCTTAGCAATCAGCCCCAGCATTTT. The complete variable domain, with remaining parts taken from reference TRBV19 and TRBJ1-5, reads DGGITQSPKYLFRKEGQNVTLSCEQNLNHDAMYWYRQDPGQGLRLIYYSQIVNDFQKGDIAEGYSVSREKKESFPLTVTSAQKNPTAFYLCASSSGAVTLSNQPQHFGDGTRLSIL.

The chain employs TRBV6-5 and TRBJ1-1; weak D call: TRBD1 (6 bases). Trimming stripped 2 bases from V and 1 base from J, with 8 bases between. The CDR3 covers 14 residues. Germline CDR1 MNHEY, CDR2 SVGAGI. CDR3 amino acids: CASSYRGGNTEAFF. In DNA, the CDR3 is TGTGCCAGCAGTTACAGAGGGGGGAACACTGAAGCTTTCTTT.

The genes are TRBV12-1 and TRBJ2-7; TRBD2, the table's D call, lacks a check against the DNA. TRBV12-1 is tagged as a pseudogene. The length of the CDR3 is 13 residues. The CDR3 region is CASSFGGRYEQYV. As DNA, the CDR3 is TGTGCCAGCAGCTTTGGGGGGAGGTACGAGCAGTACGTC.

V and J are TRBV10-2 and TRBJ2-7; TRBD2 agrees at 15 bases. Germline CDR1 and CDR2: WSHSY and SAAADI. V lost 6 bases, J lost 7 bases, and 10 bases stayed unmatched. The CDR3 extends over 16 amino acids. In DNA, the CDR3 is TGCGCCAGCAGGGATCGGACTAGCGGGGGGGCCGGGGAGCAGTACGTC. Translating gives CASRDRTSGGAGEQYV.

This clone turned up a few times. The gene calls are TRBV5-4 and TRBJ2-2, with D perhaps matching TRBD2 (6 bases). The CDR3 totals 13 residues. V was clipped by 2 bases and J by 7 bases, with 9 bases between them. From germline, CDR1 is SGHNT and CDR2 YYREEE (reference sequence). The CDR3 DNA follows: TGTGCCAGCAGCTTCCCCGGGGGCGGGGAGCTGTTTTTT. It codes for CASSFPGGGELFF.

This chain links TRBV4-2 with TRBJ1-2, with D unresolved. The CDR3 runs 15 residues. Germline assignment: CDR1 LGHNA and CDR2 YNFKEQ. V was clipped by 0 bases and J by 4 bases, with 12 bases between them. The CDR3 coding sequence is TGTGCCAGCAGCCAAGACGTTGGGCAGTCCTATGGCTACACCTTC. The encoded protein is CASSQDVGQSYGYTF.

V is TRBV4-1 and J is TRBJ1-5; D not certain. The germline gives CDR1 MGHRA, CDR2 YSYEKL. V gave up 4 bases and J gave up 2 bases, with 15 bases separating them. The CDR3 length is 16 residues. As DNA, the CDR3 is TGCGCCAGCAGCCGGACGCCGGACGGGGGCAATCAGCCCCAGCATTTT. Protein product: CASSRTPDGGNQPQHF.

The chain couples TRBV7-6 to TRBJ2-7; 10 bases line up with TRBD1. Per germline, CDR1 SGHVS and CDR2 FNYEAQ. The CDR3 consists of 16 residues. The CDR3: CASSLGTGAASSEQYV. The CDR3 DNA reads as TGTGCCAGCAGCCTGGGGACAGGGGCCGCCTCCTCCGAGCAGTACGTC.

This clone was seen a single time. The V gene is TRBV2, the J gene TRBJ1-2; perhaps TRBD1 as D (6 bases). CDR1 is SNHLY, CDR2 FYNNEI, per germline. Trimming removed 5 bases at V and 6 bases at J, with 10 bases between. This CDR3 contains 12 residues. The CDR3 nucleotides are TGTGCCAGCAGTTACAGGGCGGATGGCTACACCTTC. It is translated as CASSYRADGYTF.

This clone was counted a single time. CDR3: CASSKFEGGTGYTF. CDR3 nucleotide sequence: TGTGCCAGCAGTAAATTCGAAGGGGGAACTGGCTACACCTTC. The chain carries TRBV27 and TRBJ1-2, with D possibly matching TRBD1 (6 bases). This CDR3 is built from 14 residues. Trimming removed 5 bases at V and 7 bases at J, with 17 bases between. Germline CDR1 is MNHEY and CDR2 is SMNVEV (reference sequence).

This clone was detected a few times. The chain has TRBV4-1 and TRBJ1-1; the D is unclear. The germline V and J ends were trimmed by 2 bases and 2 bases, with 24 bases remaining between them. The CDR3 sequence is 19 residues long. Germline V gene sequence: CDR1 MGHRA, CDR2 YSYEKL. The chain's CDR3 is CASSQKRTTVVGFNTEAFF. The CDR3 DNA sequence: TGCGCCAGCAGCCAAAAAAGGACTACAGTCGTCGGTTTTAACACTGAAGCTTTCTTT.

The chain combines TRBV5-4 with TRBJ1-2; D gene unclear. CDR3 length equals 13 residues. The V end lost 0 bases, the J end lost 8 bases, and 11 bases lay between the germline ends. Germline lookup yields CDR1 SGHNT and CDR2 YYREEE (reference sequence). CDR3 sequence reads: CASSLAAERGYTF. For the CDR3, the DNA is TGTGCCAGCAGCTTGGCGGCAGAGAGGGGCTACACCTTC.

The chain combines TRBV19 with TRBJ1-1, with TRBD1 matching over 7 bases. Germline lookup yields CDR1 LNHDA and CDR2 SQIVND (reference sequence). The CDR3 loop spans 15 amino acids. The trim removed 8 bases at V and 1 base at J, leaving 10 bases unmatched. The CDR3 nucleotides read TGTGCCAGTGCAACAGGGGTTTACCGGAACACTGAAGCTTTCTTT. Translated, it gives CASATGVYRNTEAFF.

This chain uses TRBV11-3 with TRBJ2-7; TRBD1 agrees at 10 bases. Losses at the gene ends were 1 base for V and 4 bases for J; bases not matched to a gene: 7. The CDR3 contains 16 residues. The V gene's germline CDR1 is SGHNT and CDR2 YENEEA. For the CDR3, the DNA is TGTGCCAGCAGCTTAGGGACAGGGGGTATCGGTTACGAGCAGTACTTC. Translating gives CASSLGTGGIGYEQYF. Together with reference TRBV11-3 and TRBJ2-7, the CDR3 gives the full variable domain: EAGVVQSPRYKIIEKKQPVAFWCNPISGHNTLYWYLQNLGQGPELLIRYENEEAVDDSQLPKDRFSAERLKGVDSTLKIQPAELGDSAVYLCASSLGTGGIGYEQYFGPGTRLTVT.

This chain links TRBV5-1 with TRBJ1-2, with D unclear. The CDR3 totals 13 residues. The ends were cut back, 3 bases at V and 2 bases at J, with 8 bases in the middle. Germline CDR1 is SGHRS and CDR2 is YFSETQ. The CDR3 spells CASSSRTNYGYTF. DNA for the CDR3: TGCGCCAGCAGCTCGAGAACCAACTATGGCTACACCTTC.

This chain connects TRBV6-1 to TRBJ1-6; TRBD1 agrees at 7 bases. This CDR3 contains 16 residues. From germline, CDR1 is MNHNS and CDR2 SASEGT. J was trimmed by 7 bases and V by 4 bases; bases with no gene match: 10. DNA for the CDR3: TGTGCCAGCAGTGGACGATCCGGGACAGCCAATTCACCCCTCCACTTT. Its protein product is CASSGRSGTANSPLHF.